The present TCR beta chain was sequenced within a study of early T cells in non-severe SARS-CoV-2 infection. TCRdb redid the calling of the 5' RACE reads with MiXCR, one entry per CDR3 protein. Found here are tens of thousands of distinct CDR3 sequences, about 6.2% of them singletons; the top ten hold 5% to 6.5%. The CDR3 contains 15 residues. J gave up 6 bases and V 2 bases, and 8 bases lay outside the gene matches. Germline V gene data show CDR1 as SEHNR and CDR2 as FQNEAQ (reference sequence). The sequenced sample was whole blood. V is TRBV7-9 and J is TRBJ2-7, with 9 nucleotides matching TRBD1. This sequence originates from an adult who was a healthcare worker with PCR-confirmed SARS-CoV-2 infection or an uninfected control (not recorded which). This chain's CDR3 is CASSLSGTGQSEQYF. CDR3 in DNA: TGTGCCAGCAGCTTATCCGGGACAGGGCAGTCCGAGCAGTACTTC.